These 27 T cell receptor beta chains were all obtained from the same sample, sequenced in a study of CD8 T cells in ankylosing spondylitis. General observations from the study: Within ankylosing spondylitis blood, a TCR beta motif made up of roughly eight highly homologous variants appeared to be characteristic.

TCRdb ran MiXCR on the 5' RACE reads and lists one entry per CDR3 protein. The repertoire holds roughly 700,000 distinct CDR3 sequences, with around 20% as singletons. The antigens these receptors bind are not known. Sequencing was carried out using blood, either unsorted or a sorted T cell fraction (not recorded which). The receptors stem from a male donor with ankylosing spondylitis.

This clonotype was seen ten or more times. The gene calls are TRBV20-1 and TRBJ2-5, with 11 bases lining up with TRBD2. CDR1 and CDR2 from the germline V gene are DFQATT and SNEGSKA (reference sequence). This CDR3 spans 15 amino acids. The junction had 7 bases not matched to a gene; V was cut back by 2 bases and J by 5 bases. The CDR3 sequence: CSARFSGGAGETQYF. CDR3 DNA: TGCAGTGCTAGATTTAGCGGGGGGGCCGGGGAGACCCAGTACTTC.

The table lists this clonotype with a few counts. The chain uses TRBV29-1 and TRBJ1-6; D is unclear. The CDR3 contains 11 residues. Trimming stripped 2 bases from V and 14 bases from J, with 10 bases between. Per the germline V gene, CDR1 is SQVTM and CDR2 is ANQGSEA. CDR3 coding DNA: TGCAGCGTTGAACAAAATGGGGCCCTCCACTTT. Translating gives CSVEQNGALHF.

There are a few counts of this clonotype. The V gene is TRBV12-3 or TRBV12-4, the J gene TRBJ1-1, with D tentatively TRBD1 (5 bases). Trimming took off 5 bases at V and 0 bases at J, with 13 bases between the two ends. This CDR3 contains 15 residues. CDR3: CASSTRGGLNTEAFF. The CDR3 DNA reads TGTGCCAGCAGTACCCGGGGGGGTTTGAACACTGAAGCTTTCTTT.

The V and J genes are TRBV20-1 and TRBJ2-5; no clear D gene. Per the germline V gene, CDR1 is DFQATT and CDR2 is SNEGSKA (reference sequence). The CDR3 totals 13 residues. Deletions cut 2 bases from V and 3 bases from J, with 10 bases between. CDR3 DNA: TGCAGTGCTAGAAGACAATACGAAGAGACCCAGTACTTC. It translates to CSARRQYEETQYF.

The chain joins TRBV5-1 to TRBJ2-1, with TRBD1 identical over 11 bases. V dropped 4 bases and J dropped 3; count of bases not matched to a gene: 3. The V gene's germline CDR1 is SGHRS and CDR2 YFSETQ. The CDR3 sequence is 15 residues long. The chain's CDR3 is CASSTGQGDYNEQFF. CDR3 sequence (DNA): TGCGCCAGCAGCACGGGACAGGGGGACTACAATGAGCAGTTCTTC.

This clonotype was seen only a few times. The genes are TRBV11-2 and TRBJ2-1; TRBD2 matches 15 bases. CDR1 and CDR2 (germline): SGHAT, FQNNGV. Losses at the gene ends were 6 bases for V and 7 bases for J; bases not matched to a gene: 7. The CDR3 extends over 16 amino acids. The CDR3 spells CASRWTSGGAWNEQFF. CDR3 bases: TGTGCCAGCAGATGGACTAGCGGGGGGGCATGGAATGAGCAGTTCTTC.

This clonotype was seen only a few times. The chain recombines TRBV10-1 with TRBJ1-5; no clear D. Germline V gene lookup returns CDR1 WNHNN and CDR2 SYGVQD (reference sequence). Trimming shortened V by 7 bases and J by 15 bases, and 10 bases separated the two germline ends. CDR3 length: 9 residues. In DNA form, the CDR3 reads TGCGCCAGCACCTCGATTATGCATTTT. Translation: CASTSIMHF.

This clonotype was detected many times. This chain joins TRBV11-1 and TRBJ2-7; 8 positions match TRBD1. The CDR3 runs 15 residues. CDR1 is SGHAT, CDR2 FQDESV, per germline (reference sequence). J gave up 1 base and V 4 bases, and 6 bases lay outside the gene matches. The CDR3, as DNA: TGTGCCAGCAGCTCCCGGAGGACAGGGTCCTACGAGCAGTACTTC. Protein sequence: CASSSRRTGSYEQYF.

This clonotype was detected only a few times. The V gene is TRBV5-5, the J gene TRBJ2-5; possibly TRBD2 for D (6 bases). CDR3 length: 15 amino acids. From germline, CDR1 is SGHKS and CDR2 YYEKEE (reference sequence). The ends were cut back, 3 bases at V and 4 bases at J, with 16 bases in the middle. As DNA, the CDR3 is TGTGCCAGCAGCTCCTCGACTAGTCAGGGAGAGACCCAGTACTTC. Its translation: CASSSSTSQGETQYF.

The chain is built from TRBV20-1 and TRBJ2-7; 7 bases are shared with TRBD1. Looked up from germline, CDR1 is DFQATT and CDR2 is SNEGSKA (reference sequence). The CDR3 has 11 residues. With 5 bases clipped from V and 6 bases from J, the junction kept 4 bases outside the gene matches. The DNA of the CDR3 is TGCAGTGCTGGACAGGCCAGCGAGCAGTACTTC. It yields the protein CSAGQASEQYF.

This chain joins TRBV7-6 and TRBJ2-7, with TRBD2 matching 7 bases. Germline values: CDR1 SGHVS, CDR2 FNYEAQ. The CDR3 is made up of 16 amino acids. The junction had 9 bases not matched to a gene; V was cut back by 1 base and J by 3 bases. The CDR3 nucleotides are TGTGCCAGCAGCTTAGAGCCCCGGGGGGTATACTACGAGCAGTACTTC. This codes for CASSLEPRGVYYEQYF.

V usage is TRBV7-9 and J usage is TRBJ2-5; either TRBD1 or TRBD2 may fit D (5 bases each). The CDR3 has 14 residues. The ends were cut back, 2 bases at V and 4 bases at J, with 11 bases in the middle. Germline V CDR1 and CDR2: SEHNR, FQNEAQ (reference sequence). The CDR3 loop reads CASSLSSGRETQYF. The CDR3 region has the DNA TGTGCCAGCAGCTTATCTTCAGGGAGAGAGACCCAGTACTTC.

The V and J genes are TRBV7-2 and TRBJ2-7; 9 nucleotides agree with TRBD2. V lost 2 bases and J lost 2; bases outside the gene matches: 7. The CDR3 is made up of 16 amino acids. Germline V gene lookup returns CDR1 SGHTA and CDR2 FQGNSA. CDR3 in DNA: TGTGCCAGCAGCTTATCTGGGGGGACTAGCACCTACGAGCAGTACTTC. Its translation is CASSLSGGTSTYEQYF. Based on the CDR3 plus reference TRBV7-2 and TRBJ2-7, the full variable domain is GAGVSQSPSNKVTEKGKDVELRCDPISGHTALYWYRQSLGQGLEFLIYFQGNSAPDKSGLPSDRFSAERTGGSVSTLTIQRTQQEDSAVYLCASSLSGGTSTYEQYFGPGTRLTVT.

This clonotype was found a few times. The rearrangement joins TRBV6-4 to TRBJ1-1; 8 positions match TRBD1. The CDR3 covers 14 residues. V was clipped by 7 bases and J by 2 bases; unmatched bases: 6. The germline V gene encodes CDR1 MRHNA and CDR2 SNTAGT. The CDR3 loop is CASTLGQGNTEAFF. CDR3 sequence (DNA): TGTGCCAGCACCCTAGGACAGGGTAACACTGAAGCTTTCTTT.

This clonotype was detected a few times. V is TRBV12-3 or TRBV12-4 and J is TRBJ2-7; 9 bases line up with TRBD2. The CDR3 runs to 14 residues. The V gene end was trimmed by 5 bases and the J gene end by 7 bases; junction bases not matched to a gene: 9. The CDR3 DNA reads TGTGCCAGCAGTAAGGGACTAGCAGCGGGGGAGCAGTACTTC. It specifies CASSKGLAAGEQYF.

This clonotype was picked up a small number of times. V is TRBV5-6 and J is TRBJ2-1; possibly TRBD2 for D (6 bases). Trimming cost V 1 base and J 4 bases, with 18 bases left between them. The length of the CDR3 is 17 residues. Germline CDR1 is SGHDT and CDR2 is YYEEEE. CDR3 region: CASSLLSADYTYNEQFF. CDR3 nucleotide sequence: TGTGCCAGCAGCTTGCTTTCAGCGGACTATACATACAATGAGCAGTTCTTC.

This clonotype showed up just a few times. The chain recombines TRBV13 with TRBJ2-5; D is possibly TRBD2 (6 bases). Germline V gene sequence: CDR1 PRHDT, CDR2 FYEKMQ (reference sequence). The CDR3 covers 16 residues. V lost 4 bases and J lost 2, with 17 bases in between. CDR3 in DNA: TGTGCCAGCAGCTCTCCCCATGTAGCGGAACAAGAGACCCAGTACTTC. It translates to CASSSPHVAEQETQYF.

Many counts were recorded for this clonotype. This chain links TRBV2 with TRBJ1-2, with D unresolved. The CDR3 consists of 13 residues. In germline, CDR1 is SNHLY, CDR2 FYNNEI. Trimming took off 3 bases at V and 3 bases at J, with 8 bases between the two ends. CDR3 nucleotides: TGTGCCAGCAGTGATGGGGAGGACTATGGCTACACCTTC. Translation: CASSDGEDYGYTF.

This clonotype was seen more than once but under ten times. The chain combines TRBV5-1 with TRBJ1-2, with D uncertain. Germline V gives CDR1 SGHRS, CDR2 YFSETQ. The CDR3 contains 14 residues. V was trimmed by 3 bases and J by 0 bases, leaving 9 bases between them. The CDR3 region is CASSSVGTNYGYTF. As DNA, the CDR3 is TGCGCCAGCAGCTCGGTGGGTACTAACTATGGCTACACCTTC.

The rearrangement links TRBV29-1 to TRBJ2-3; maybe TRBD2 (5 bases). V shed 1 base and J shed 2 bases, with 13 bases lying between them. The CDR3 is 15 amino acids. Looked up from germline, CDR1 is SQVTM and CDR2 is ANQGSEA. CDR3 sequence: CSVEAPGVLTDTQYF. CDR3 sequence (DNA): TGCAGCGTTGAAGCCCCCGGGGTCCTCACAGATACGCAGTATTTT.

The V call is TRBV3-1, the J call TRBJ2-5, with D hard to call. The CDR3 totals 14 residues. The germline V and J ends were trimmed by 2 bases and 3 bases, with 10 bases remaining between them. Germline CDR1 and CDR2: LGHDT and YNNKEL (reference sequence). CDR3 amino acids: CASSQRRPEETQYF. The CDR3 DNA follows: TGTGCCAGCAGCCAAAGGCGTCCAGAAGAGACCCAGTACTTC.

This clonotype was found many times. V gene TRBV12-3 or TRBV12-4 combines with J gene TRBJ1-1; D unresolved. Trimming removed 6 bases from V and 0 bases from J, with 8 bases in between. The CDR3 is made up of 13 amino acids. The chain's CDR3 is CASSLLLNTEAFF. The CDR3 nucleotides are TGTGCCAGCAGCTTATTGTTGAACACTGAAGCTTTCTTT.

This clonotype was recorded many times. The chain uses TRBV29-1 and TRBJ2-7, with TRBD2 matching over 11 bases. From germline, CDR1 is SQVTM and CDR2 ANQGSEA. There are 14 residues in the CDR3. The V and J ends lost 7 bases and 5 bases, in that order; junction bases with no gene match: 10. In DNA form, the CDR3 reads TGCAGCGCACTAGCGGGAGTAAGTGGTAACGAGCAGTACTTC. Translating gives CSALAGVSGNEQYF.

The chain couples TRBV6-1 to TRBJ1-6; the D is unclear. CDR1 and CDR2 (germline): MNHNS, SASEGT. CDR3 length equals 13 residues. V dropped 10 bases and J dropped 13 bases, with 20 bases sitting between them. The CDR3 nucleotides read TGTGCCATCGCGGGAGAGCCGGTCCAGCCCCTCCACTTT. Its protein is CAIAGEPVQPLHF.

This clonotype was counted many times. The chain links TRBV20-1 to TRBJ1-4; D is unresolved. Trimming took off 1 base at V and 0 bases at J, with 3 bases between the two ends. This CDR3 is built from 13 residues. The germline gives CDR1 DFQATT, CDR2 SNEGSKA (reference sequence). The CDR3 region is CSARGTTNEKLFF. DNA of the CDR3: TGCAGTGCTAGAGGGACAACTAATGAAAAACTGTTTTTT.

The chain carries TRBV18 and TRBJ2-2; D may match TRBD1 or TRBD2 (5 bases each). Germline assignment: CDR1 KGHSH and CDR2 LQKENI. The CDR3 has 15 amino acids. The ends were cut back, 5 bases at V and 5 bases at J, with 15 bases in the middle. The chain's CDR3 is CASSSRDLQTGELFF. CDR3 coding DNA: TGTGCCAGCTCAAGCAGGGACCTACAAACCGGGGAGCTGTTTTTT.

In nucleotides, the CDR3 is TGTGCCAGCAGTTTGCGAGTAAATCAGCCCCAGCATTTT. Translation gives CASSLRVNQPQHF. The rearrangement links TRBV12-3 or TRBV12-4 to TRBJ1-5; no reliable D call. The CDR3 length is 13 residues. Trimming shortened V by 3 bases and J by 4 bases, and 7 bases separated the two germline ends.